This is a list of T cell receptor beta chains from one sample in a study of vaccination effects on CD4 cells after COVID-19. Libraries were prepared by immunoSEQ multiplex PCR; TCRdb keeps only in-frame clonotypes and omits some of them. The table lists roughly 25,000 clones, about 71% of them singletons. Their antigens are not known. The starting material was CD4+ T cells from PBMCs cultured with HCoV-OC43 spike peptides, obtained before COVID-19 vaccination. These TCRs come from a human donor who received a COVID-19 vaccine. CDR3s include the opening cysteine and the closing phenylalanine or tryptophan. Each record gives: clone size, V gene, J gene, D gene, CDR3 length, CDR3 protein, CDR3 DNA. D genes are given only for firm matches. Clone sizes are given selectively: once, few, many, or a class where the clone is expanded.

>few|TRBV6-2/TRBV6-3|TRBJ1-1|TRBD1|14
CASSPQGKSTEAFF
TGTGCCAGCAGTCCACAGGGGAAGTCCACTGAAGCTTTCTTT
>-|TRBV30|TRBJ1-4|TRBD1|19
CAWSHPERDSHTTNEKLFF
TGTGCCTGGAGCCACCCCGAAAGGGACAGCCACACAACTAATGAAAAACTGTTTTTT
>-|TRBV7-2|TRBJ2-5|-|15
CASSVRGGRQETQYF
TGTGCCAGCAGCGTACGGGGTGGTCGGCAAGAGACCCAGTACTTC
>-|TRBV14|TRBJ2-7|-|13
CASSQLPYYEQYF
TGTGCCAGCAGCCAGTTACCATACTACGAGCAGTACTTC
>few|TRBV27|TRBJ2-1|-|15
CASSLMGLSYNEQFF
TGTGCCAGCAGTTTGATGGGACTTAGCTACAATGAGCAGTTCTTC
>-|TRBV4-1|TRBJ2-1|TRBD2|17
CASSPSRLASREGEQFF
TGCGCCAGCAGCCCCTCAAGACTAGCGTCGCGGGAAGGGGAGCAGTTCTTC
>-|TRBV7-8|TRBJ1-4|-|15
CASSSSGRVGEKLFF
TGTGCCAGCAGCTCCTCGGGCAGGGTGGGGGAAAAACTGTTTTTT
>few|TRBV30|TRBJ2-5|-|14
CAWNTQGRRETQYF
TGTGCCTGGAATACCCAGGGGCGCAGGGAGACCCAGTACTTC
>few|TRBV6-5|TRBJ1-2|-|16
CASSYRTTGTQRGYTF
TGTGCCAGCAGTTACCGCACAACAGGGACACAACGGGGCTACACCTTC
>-|TRBV27|TRBJ2-5|TRBD1|13
CASRQGAGETQYF
TGTGCCAGCAGACAGGGGGCGGGTGAGACCCAGTACTTC
>-|TRBV2|TRBJ1-5|-|13
CASTRLGSQPQHF
TGTGCCAGCACCCGATTAGGGAGTCAGCCCCAGCATTTT
>-|TRBV18|TRBJ2-3|TRBD1|15
CASSLSTGGMDTQYF
TGTGCCAGCTCACTTTCGACAGGGGGCATGGATACGCAGTATTTT
>-|TRBV7-9|TRBJ2-3|-|14
CASSLVLDTDTQYF
TGTGCCAGCAGCTTAGTACTAGACACAGATACGCAGTATTTT
>-|TRBV27|TRBJ2-7|TRBD2|18
CASSLRFSGRGSSYEQYF
TGTGCCAGCAGTTTACGGTTTAGCGGGAGGGGCAGCTCCTACGAGCAGTACTTC
>-|TRBV12-3/TRBV12-4|TRBJ1-4|-|12
CASSSDIRKLFF
TGTGCCAGCAGTTCAGACATCAGGAAACTGTTTTTT
>-|TRBV3-1/TRBV3-2|TRBJ2-3|TRBD1|19
CASSQERKTGAQETDTQYF
TGTGCCAGCAGCCAGGAGAGAAAGACAGGGGCCCAGGAGACAGATACGCAGTATTTT
>once|TRBV9|TRBJ1-1|-|13
CASNRESGTEAFF
TGTGCCAGCAACAGGGAGTCGGGCACTGAAGCTTTCTTT
>-|TRBV3-1/TRBV3-2|TRBJ1-2|TRBD1|14
CASSSGTDIYGYTF
TGTGCCAGCAGTTCCGGGACAGACATTTATGGCTACACCTTC
>-|TRBV5-5|TRBJ2-3|TRBD2|15
CASSLSGDIVDTQYF
TGTGCCAGCAGCCTTAGCGGGGATATAGTGGATACGCAGTATTTT
>-|TRBV19|TRBJ2-7|TRBD1|19
CASSLQYSGRGTGSYEQYF
TGTGCCAGTAGCTTACAGTATTCCGGTCGTGGGACAGGCTCCTACGAGCAGTACTTC
>-|TRBV21-1|TRBJ2-7|-|18
CASSKDGGGKNFAIEQYF
TGTGCCAGCAGCAAAGACGGGGGGGGAAAAAACTTCGCTATCGAGCAGTACTTC
>-|TRBV6-6|TRBJ2-7|TRBD2|15
CASSYGTSGGGEQYF
TGTGCCAGCAGCTACGGGACTAGCGGGGGGGGCGAGCAGTACTTC
>-|TRBV18|TRBJ1-4|-|12
CASSSEVKELFF
TGTGCCAGCTCATCCGAGGTGAAAGAACTGTTTTTT
>-|TRBV5-1|TRBJ2-7|-|13
CASRVQGGAEQYF
TGCGCCAGCAGGGTACAGGGCGGCGCGGAGCAGTACTTC
>-|TRBV5-1|TRBJ2-5|-|12
CASSSSWETQYF
TGCGCCAGCAGCTCGTCTTGGGAGACCCAGTACTTC
>-|TRBV30|TRBJ2-7|-|11
CAWTHLYEQYF
TGTGCCTGGACCCACCTCTACGAGCAGTACTTC
>-|TRBV15|TRBJ2-5|-|11
CATSRQETQYF
TGTGCCACCAGCAGACAAGAGACCCAGTACTTC
>few|TRBV9|TRBJ1-2|-|15
CASSVGAAVWDGYTF
TGTGCCAGCAGCGTAGGCGCAGCGGTGTGGGATGGCTACACCTTC